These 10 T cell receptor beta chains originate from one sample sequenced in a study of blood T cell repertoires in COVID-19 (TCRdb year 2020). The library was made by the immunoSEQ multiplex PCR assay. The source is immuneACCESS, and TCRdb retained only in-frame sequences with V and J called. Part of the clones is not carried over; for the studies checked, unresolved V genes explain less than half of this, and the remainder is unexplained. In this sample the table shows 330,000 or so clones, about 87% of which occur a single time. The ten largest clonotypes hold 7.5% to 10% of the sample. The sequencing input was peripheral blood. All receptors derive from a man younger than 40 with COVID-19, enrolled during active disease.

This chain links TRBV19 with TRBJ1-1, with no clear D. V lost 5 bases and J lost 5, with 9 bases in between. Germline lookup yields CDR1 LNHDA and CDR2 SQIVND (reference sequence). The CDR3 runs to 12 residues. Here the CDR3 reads CASSPGWTEAFF. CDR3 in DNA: TGTGCCAGTAGTCCGGGGTGGACTGAAGCTTTCTTT.

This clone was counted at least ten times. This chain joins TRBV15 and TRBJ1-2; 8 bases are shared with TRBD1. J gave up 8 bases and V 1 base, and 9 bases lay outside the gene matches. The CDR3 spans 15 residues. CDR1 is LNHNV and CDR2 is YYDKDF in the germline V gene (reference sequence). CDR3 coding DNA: TGTGCCACCAGCAGAGGGACAGGGCAGGGGAAGGGCTACACCTTC. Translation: CATSRGTGQGKGYTF.

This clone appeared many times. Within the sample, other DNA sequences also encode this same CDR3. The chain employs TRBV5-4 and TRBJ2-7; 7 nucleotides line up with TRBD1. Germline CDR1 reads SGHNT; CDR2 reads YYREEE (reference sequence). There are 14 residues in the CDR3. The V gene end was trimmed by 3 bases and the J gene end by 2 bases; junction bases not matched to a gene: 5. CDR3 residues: CASSSLDRTYEQYF. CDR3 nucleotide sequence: TGTGCCAGCAGCTCCTTGGACAGGACCTACGAGCAGTACTTC.

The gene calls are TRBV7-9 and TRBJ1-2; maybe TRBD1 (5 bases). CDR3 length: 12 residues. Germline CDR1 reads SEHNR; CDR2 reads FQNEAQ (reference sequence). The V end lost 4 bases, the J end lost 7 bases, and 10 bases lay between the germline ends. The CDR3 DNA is TGTGCCAGCAGCTCTAATAGGGGTGGCTACACCTTC. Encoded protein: CASSSNRGGYTF.

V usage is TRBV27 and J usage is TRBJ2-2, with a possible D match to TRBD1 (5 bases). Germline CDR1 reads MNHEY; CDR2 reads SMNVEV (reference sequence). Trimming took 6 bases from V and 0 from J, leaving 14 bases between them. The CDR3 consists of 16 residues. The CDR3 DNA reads TGTGCCAGCAGGAGACAACAGGCAGCGAACACCGGGGAGCTGTTTTTT. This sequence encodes CASRRQQAANTGELFF.

CDR3 sequence: CASSPRIQGEGELFF. For the CDR3, the DNA is TGTGCCAGCAGCCCTCGAATACAGGGGGAAGGGGAGCTGTTTTTT. The chain is built from TRBV7-8 and TRBJ2-2, with TRBD1 matching 8 bases. There are 15 residues in the CDR3. The germline V gene has CDR1 SGHVS and CDR2 FQNEAQ. V trimming: 5 bases; J trimming: 8 bases; junction bases outside the gene matches: 10. Looking up the rest from reference TRBV7-8 and TRBJ2-2 gives the full variable domain: GAGVSQSPRYKVAKRGQDVALRCDPISGHVSLFWYQQALGQGPEFLTYFQNEAQLDKSGLPSDRFFAERPEGSVSTLKIQRTQQEDSAVYLCASSPRIQGEGELFFGEGSRLTVL.

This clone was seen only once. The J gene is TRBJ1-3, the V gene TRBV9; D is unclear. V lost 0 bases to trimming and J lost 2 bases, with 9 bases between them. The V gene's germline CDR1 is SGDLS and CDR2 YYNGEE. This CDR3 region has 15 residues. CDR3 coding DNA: TGTGCCAGCAGCGTAGCCACGGGTCCTGGAAACACCATATATTTT. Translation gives CASSVATGPGNTIYF.

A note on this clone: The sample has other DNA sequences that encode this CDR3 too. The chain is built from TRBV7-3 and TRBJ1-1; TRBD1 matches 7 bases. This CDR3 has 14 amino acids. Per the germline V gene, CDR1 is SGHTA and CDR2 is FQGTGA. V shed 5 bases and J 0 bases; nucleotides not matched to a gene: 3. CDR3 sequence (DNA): TGTGCCAGCAGCCTCGGGACAGTGAACACTGAAGCTTTCTTT. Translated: CASSLGTVNTEAFF. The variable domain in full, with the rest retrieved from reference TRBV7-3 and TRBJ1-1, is GAGVSQTPSNKVTEKGKYVELRCDPISGHTALYWYRQSLGQGPEFLIYFQGTGAADDSGLPNDRFFAVRPEGSVSTLKIQRTERGDSAVYLCASSLGTVNTEAFFGQGTRLTVV.

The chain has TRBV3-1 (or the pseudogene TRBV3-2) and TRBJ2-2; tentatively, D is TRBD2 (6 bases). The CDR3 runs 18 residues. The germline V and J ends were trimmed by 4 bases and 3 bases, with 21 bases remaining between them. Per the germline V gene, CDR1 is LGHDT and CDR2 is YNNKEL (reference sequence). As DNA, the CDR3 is TGTGCCAGCAGCCTCCTTAGACTAGTAGGCGGGTACACCGGGGAGCTGTTTTTT. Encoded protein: CASSLLRLVGGYTGELFF.

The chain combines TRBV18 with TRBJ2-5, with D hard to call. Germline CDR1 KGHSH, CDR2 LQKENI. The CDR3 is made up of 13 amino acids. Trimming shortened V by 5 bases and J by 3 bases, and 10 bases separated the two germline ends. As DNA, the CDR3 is TGTGCCAGCTCATCTAACCGAAAAGAGACCCAGTACTTC. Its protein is CASSSNRKETQYF.